This T cell receptor beta chain was recorded in a study of neoadjuvant anti-PD-1 for oral cavity cancer. The CDR3 is made up of 16 amino acids. V was shortened by 0 bases and J by 8 bases, with 17 bases between the two germline ends. CDR1 is MNHNY, CDR2 SVGAGI, per germline (reference sequence). Time point of the sample: after neoadjuvant nivolumab, at surgical resection. Patients were newly diagnosed with stage II-IVA oral cavity squamous cell carcinoma without prior systemic or radiation treatment. Sequencing was performed with immunoSEQ multiplex PCR; in TCRdb, only in-frame clones are kept and a portion is missing. The repertoire holds 55,000 to 75,000 clones, with about nine tenths as singletons. This clone has a single count.

Sequencing used PBMCs, obtained after nivolumab (anti-PD-1) treatment. The chain has TRBV6-6 and TRBJ2-1, with a weak D call TRBD2 (5 bases). The clonotype was recovered from a person aged 40 to 85 with oral cavity squamous cell carcinoma. The CDR3 region is CASSYSKRGSGYEQFF. CDR3 nucleotides: TGTGCCAGCAGTTACTCGAAACGTGGGTCGGGGTATGAGCAGTTCTTC.